These T cell receptor beta chains were read from a single sample in a study of cytomegalovirus exposure and HLA in healthy donors. Profiling relied on immunoSEQ multiplex PCR, and the TCRdb table lists in-frame clones only, not all of them. This sample carries 100,000 to 150,000 clones, 65% to 80% of them seen once, and the ten largest clones take about 3.4%. The source material was PBMCs. Receptors were obtained from a man aged 25 to 45 in good health and CMV-seronegative. The CDR3 runs from the conserved cysteine through the conserved F or W. D genes are given only for firm matches. Only part of the rows carry a size: once, few, many, or a class if the clone is expanded.

v_gene,j_gene,abundance,d_gene,CDR3nt,CDR3aa
TRBV5-4,TRBJ2-7,NA,TRBD1,TGTGCCAGCAGCTCCGGGACAGGGGAAATAAGCGAGCAGTACTTC,CASSSGTGEISEQYF
TRBV19,TRBJ1-3,NA,TRBD1,TGTGCCTCGACTTGGGACAGGGCCGGAAACACCATATATTTT,CASTWDRAGNTIYF
TRBV6-6,TRBJ1-5,NA,NA,TGTGCCAGCAGTTACGTCGGGGAACAGCCCCAGCATTTT,CASSYVGEQPQHF
TRBV7-9,TRBJ1-4,few,NA,TGTGCCAGCAGCCATACAGGGTTAAGTGAAAAACTGTTTTTT,CASSHTGLSEKLFF
TRBV19,TRBJ1-5,NA,NA,TGTGCCAGTAGTCCCAGGGGTGGGGGGCCCCAGCATTTT,CASSPRGGGPQHF
TRBV6-5,TRBJ2-1,NA,NA,TGTGCCAGCACCAGGGGTAGCTCCTACAATGAGCAGTTCTTC,CASTRGSSYNEQFF
TRBV30,TRBJ2-1,NA,TRBD2,TGTGCCTCCGGACTAGCGGCTAGGGATGAGCAGTTCTTC,CASGLAARDEQFF
TRBV28,TRBJ1-1,NA,TRBD1,TGTGCCAGCAGTCTTCCCGGGACAGGAATGAACACTGAAGCTTTCTTT,CASSLPGTGMNTEAFF
TRBV7-2,TRBJ2-5,NA,NA,TGTGCCAGCAGCTTACAGGGGGGCCTCCAAGAGACCCAGTACTTC,CASSLQGGLQETQYF
TRBV14,TRBJ2-2,NA,TRBD2,TGTGCCAGCAGCCAAGACGGACCGACTAGCGGGAGTTCCGCCACCGGGGAGCTGTTTTTT,CASSQDGPTSGSSATGELFF
TRBV9,TRBJ1-1,NA,NA,TGTGCCAGCAGCGTCGCACAGAAGAACACTGAAGCTTTCTTT,CASSVAQKNTEAFF
TRBV7-9,TRBJ1-2,NA,NA,TGTTCCAGCAGCGTGGGAACGGGGGGCTACACCTTC,CSSSVGTGGYTF
TRBV7-9,TRBJ2-1,NA,NA,TGTGCCAGCAGCCTACCCGGGGGCTCCTACAATGAGCAGTTCTTC,CASSLPGGSYNEQFF
TRBV11-3,TRBJ2-2,NA,NA,TGTGCCAGCAGCTTAGTCTCAGGCGGGGCTGGGGCCGGGGAGCTGTTTTTT,CASSLVSGGAGAGELFF
TRBV5-1,TRBJ2-7,NA,NA,TGCGCCAGCAGCCCCACAGACGGTGCCTACGAGCAGTACTTC,CASSPTDGAYEQYF
TRBV7-9,TRBJ2-1,once,TRBD2,TGTGCCAGCGACGACGGGACTAGGCCTATTGGAGAGCAGTTCTTC,CASDDGTRPIGEQFF
TRBV5-4,TRBJ2-6,NA,TRBD2,TGTGCCAGCACCGCCGGGGGGAACTCTGGGGCCAACGTCCTGACTTTC,CASTAGGNSGANVLTF
TRBV6-5,TRBJ2-7,NA,NA,TGTGCCAGCTCACAGGGTGGTTACGAGCAGTACTTC,CASSQGGYEQYF
TRBV9,TRBJ1-5,NA,TRBD1,TGTGCCAGCAGTAATTCCGGACAGGGAAATCAGCCCCAGCATTTT,CASSNSGQGNQPQHF
TRBV5-1,TRBJ1-2,NA,TRBD1,TGCGCCAGCAGCTCGACCGGGACAGGGGGAATATATGGCTACACCTTC,CASSSTGTGGIYGYTF
TRBV6-6,TRBJ2-7,NA,NA,TGTGCCAGCCGCGACACAGGTGGCAGGGGTCCAGACGAGCAGTACTTC,CASRDTGGRGPDEQYF
TRBV11-3,TRBJ1-2,few,NA,TGTGCCAGCAGCTTAGAACGGCAGGGCTACTATGGCTACACCTTC,CASSLERQGYYGYTF
TRBV19,TRBJ2-1,NA,TRBD1,TGTGCCAGTAGTCCGGACAGGCGCGATGAGCAGTTCTTC,CASSPDRRDEQFF
TRBV5-8,TRBJ1-1,NA,NA,TGTGCCAGCAGCTTCTCAGGGGTCACTGAAGCTTTCTTT,CASSFSGVTEAFF
TRBV19,TRBJ2-7,NA,NA,TGTGCCAGTAGTATCAGTTGGGGGGTCTACGAGCAGTACTTC,CASSISWGVYEQYF
TRBV7-2,TRBJ1-5,NA,NA,TGTGCCAGCAGCTTACTATTACAGCCCCAGCATTTT,CASSLLLQPQHF
TRBV25-1,TRBJ2-1,NA,NA,TGTGCCAGCAGTGAATCGGGCAGGGGAAGGGACAATGAGCAGTTCTTC,CASSESGRGRDNEQFF
TRBV6-5,TRBJ2-1,once,TRBD1,TGTGCCAGCAGTCTTGACAGGGGGCCCTACAATGAGCAGTTCTTC,CASSLDRGPYNEQFF
TRBV18,TRBJ2-7,once,TRBD2,TGTGCCAGCTACGCCGGGACTAGCTCCTACCAGCAGTACTTC,CASYAGTSSYQQYF
TRBV5-1,TRBJ1-1,NA,TRBD1,TGCGCCAGCAGCTTGGGACAGGGGCCCGGGGGGGCTTTCTTT,CASSLGQGPGGAFF
TRBV13,TRBJ2-3,NA,TRBD1,TGTGCCAGCAGCTTAGGCAGGGGACAGGGAATAGATACGCAGTATTTT,CASSLGRGQGIDTQYF
TRBV19,TRBJ1-2,NA,TRBD1,TGTGCCAGTAGTATGTTTCCCTCGGACAGGGGTAACTATGGCTACACCTTC,CASSMFPSDRGNYGYTF
TRBV9,TRBJ1-1,NA,NA,TGTGCCAGCAGCGTAGCCCCGACAGGAACGAACACTGAAGCTTTCTTT,CASSVAPTGTNTEAFF
TRBV2,TRBJ2-7,NA,NA,TGTGCCAGCAGTGAAGACACCCTTTACGAGCAGTACTTC,CASSEDTLYEQYF
TRBV19,TRBJ2-1,NA,TRBD1,TGTGCCAGTAGCCTAGGACAGGGGGCGATCAACAATGAGCAGTTCTTC,CASSLGQGAINNEQFF
TRBV18,TRBJ1-4,NA,NA,TGTGCCAGCTCACCAAGGGGGTCGGAAAAACTGTTTTTT,CASSPRGSEKLFF
TRBV18,TRBJ1-1,once,TRBD1,TGTGCCAGCTCAGGCCTCCGGGACAGCGAAGCTTTCTTT,CASSGLRDSEAFF
TRBV7-2,TRBJ2-1,few,TRBD1,TGTGCCAGCAGCTTCCGAACAGGGGGAAAGGGCTATGAGCAGTTCTTC,CASSFRTGGKGYEQFF
TRBV10-3,TRBJ2-1,NA,NA,TGTGCCACCCGTGGGGGCGGCTATGAGCAGTTCTTC,CATRGGGYEQFF
TRBV19,TRBJ1-6,NA,NA,TGTGCCAGTAGTAGAACAGAAGACAATTCACCCCTCCACTTT,CASSRTEDNSPLHF
TRBV4-3,TRBJ2-1,NA,TRBD1,TGCGCCAGCAGCCAAGAGGACAGGGGGATCTACAATGAGCAGTTCTTC,CASSQEDRGIYNEQFF
TRBV5-4,TRBJ2-7,NA,TRBD1,TGTGCCAGCAGCTCCCGGACAGGGTTAAGCTCCTACGAGCAGTACTTC,CASSSRTGLSSYEQYF
TRBV9,TRBJ2-2,NA,TRBD2,TGTGCCAGCAGCGTAGGGGAGGGGACCGGGGAGCTGTTTTTT,CASSVGEGTGELFF
TRBV10-1,TRBJ1-1,NA,NA,TGCGCTAGCAGTCAGGGACTGGGGCGATTCTTT,CASSQGLGRFF
TRBV21-1,TRBJ2-7,once,NA,TGTGCCAGCAGCTCAAGACAGGGGGGCTACGAGCAGTACTTC,CASSSRQGGYEQYF
TRBV27,TRBJ1-1,NA,NA,TGTGCCAGCCGGTTGGGAGGAGTGAACACTGAAGCTTTCTTT,CASRLGGVNTEAFF
TRBV5-1,TRBJ2-7,NA,NA,TGCGCCAGCAGCCCTAACAGGGCCGTGGGGGAGCAGTACTTC,CASSPNRAVGEQYF
TRBV5-1,TRBJ1-2,NA,TRBD1,TGCGCCAGCAGCTCCACAGGGGACTATGGCTACACCTTC,CASSSTGDYGYTF